This paragraph reports one TCR beta chain. There are a few counts of this clone. Its antigen is unknown. Base qualities are not recorded, but no much larger clone differs from it by a single base. This record comes from a study of beta chain features in type 1 diabetes (dated by TCRdb to the late 2010s). In terms of the full investigation: Mean age, gender distribution, total cell number and subset yield did not differ between patients and healthy donors. Naive and central memory subsets were obtained from all 28 donors, but regulatory and stem cell-like memory subsets were isolated from only 8 patients and roughly eight healthy donors. In the study, recently diagnosed type 1 diabetes patients and matched healthy donors were compared on the TCRB repertoires of their sorted circulating CD4+ T cell subsets. A total of some 110 million sorted cells were examined across all samples, and a strong correlation was observed between cell number per subset and RNA yield. Results and caveats for the whole study, not just this receptor: In all four CD4+ subsets, TCRB CDR3 length was moderately but significantly shorter in type 1 diabetes patients. Patients with type 1 diabetes made fewer insertions and deleted more nucleotides at VDJ recombination sites, implying thymic rearrangement abnormalities. Because cDNA rather than genomic DNA was sequenced, highly expressing activated cells could have been over-represented, although no difference in activation and CD3 levels was found between groups. PCR may preferentially amplify shorter templates, but because patient and control samples were amplified and corrected together, any resulting skew would affect both groups equally. The naive, central memory and regulatory TCRB repertoires appeared to resemble one another more closely among patients than among healthy donors. HLA sub-analyses involved small numbers of individuals, so any influence of HLA type on TCRB rearrangement remained unresolved.

The entire amount of isolated RNA was reverse transcribed using the High Capacity cDNA Reverse Transcription Kit, so the sequenced TCRB transcripts were expressed ones. Naive, central memory and regulatory T cell samples underwent deep immunoSEQ sequencing, averaging roughly 3.4 million total reads per sample. Sorted cells were lysed in RLT buffer, and RNA was extracted using DNase-treated RNeasy Micro or Mini kits according to cell number. Each cell subset was processed separately to prevent cross-contamination, with patient and healthy donor samples processed together. The immunoSEQ multiplex PCR was used to amplify TCRB sequences from cDNA, generating 87-bp fragments that spanned the CDR3 region. Amplicons were sequenced on the Illumina HiSeq platform. The paper's processing steps were these. Synthetic template baselines were used to correct PCR bias computationally, reads within Hamming distance 2 were collapsed, and singletons that could not be merged were discarded. Reads were aligned to IMGT to assign V, D and J genes, CDR3 length, and insertions or deletions at six rearrangement sites. Clonotype counts were normalized to sorted cell number within each subset before computing true diversity and Gini coefficients with the tcR R package. The overlap coefficient, calculated on TCRB nucleotide sequences, was used to quantify repertoire sharing. This is the immuneACCESS table as TCRdb keeps it, with only in-frame sequences that have V and J called. A part of the clones is gone; compared with another copy, unresolved V genes explain less than half, and the rest is unexplained. V, J and clone size are taken as reported in that table, and D and trimming were inferred from the DNA itself. Present in this sample are about 150,000 clones, around 10% of which were seen just once. Jointly, the top ten make up 0.4% to 0.55% of the sample.

A single peripheral blood draw of around 120 mL on average was collected from each donor into heparinised tubes. Using a panel that included CD45RO, CCR7, CD25, CD127, CD95 and CD27, naive, central memory, regulatory and stem cell-like memory CD4+ T cells were sorted on a BD FACSAria II. All sorted populations exceeded 95% purity. Right away, PBMCs were isolated by Lymphoprep density gradient centrifugation and were stained directly, with no culture step. So that batch effects would be minimized, each experiment stained and sorted samples in pairs, pairing one healthy donor with one patient. Sequences SGHRS (CDR1) and YFSETQ (CDR2) are obtained from the germline V gene. At the junction V is shortened by 2 bases and J by 5 bases; bases outside the gene matches: 6. The CDR3 contains 14 residues, cysteine and phenylalanine counted. The CDR3 DNA has 42 bases and is translated from base 1.

Recombination joined TRBV5-1 with TRBJ2-5; 7 bases in the junction line up with TRBD1. Sequencing was carried out using central memory CD4+ T cells from blood. The TCR comes from a man aged 25 to 40 with type 1 diabetes. Here the CDR3 is given as CASSLGATGETQYF. The DNA sequence is TGCGCCAGCAGCTTAGGGGCGACAGGGGAGACCCAGTACTTC.